This T cell receptor (beta chain) emerged from a study of T cell responses to AZD1222 COVID-19 vaccine. Points on this clone: Its antigen is undetermined.

V lost 2 bases and J lost 3, with 5 bases in between. The CDR3 loop spans 12 amino acids. Germline CDR1 and CDR2: SGHTA and FQGNSA. Study-level points and caveats: Across the whole spike, CD4 TCRs peaked at regions 160-218 and 743-854.

TCRdb's copy holds only in-frame clones and misses some; the assay was immunoSEQ multiplex PCR. Here the sample spans 100,000 to 120,000 clones, 88% being singletons. Here the sequenced sample was peripheral blood, taken 28 days after the second AZD1222 dose. This sequence joins TRBV7-2 and TRBJ2-7; D remains unclear. The clonotype comes from an adult who received the AZD1222 COVID-19 vaccine. The CDR3 nucleotides are TGTGCCAGCAGCTTACCAGGCTACGAGCAGTACTTC. The encoded protein is CASSLPGYEQYF.